This T cell receptor beta chain was captured by sequencing in a study of blood T cell repertoires in COVID-19 (dated by TCRdb to 2020 to 2022). Looking at the study overall: Samples from collaborators originated in the United States, Italy and Spain and spanned both the acute and convalescent phases of COVID-19. The prospective study material was composed of cDNA or gDNA derived from T cells, B-cell-depleted T cells, or PBMCs. Subjects who had been exposed to COVID-19, were actively infected with it, or had recovered from it provided the deeply sampled blood TCRbeta repertoires that made up the dataset. The repertoires were released in a freely available public database intended as a resource for research on the immune response to SARS-CoV-2. The samples were drawn from two sources: the first 160 participants of the ongoing ImmuneRACE study, and fewer than 1,500 subjects contributed by 6 global collaborators. The sample metadata nearly always contained a de-identified subject ID, COVID-19 status, age in years and sex. Where available, HLA class I and class II types were obtained from metadata supplied by the sample provider rather than from assay-based typing.

TCRbeta CDR3 regions were amplified from genomic DNA by means of the immunoSEQ Assay, a bias-controlled multiplex PCR. The original pipeline was this. The number of nucleated cells in each sample was estimated by amplification of reference gene primers within the assay. To quantify the absolute abundance of each unique TCRbeta CDR3 rearrangement, sequence reads were collapsed and filtered. For each sample, productive Simpson clonality was calculated as the square root of Simpson's diversity index over productive rearrangements. TCRdb took over this immuneACCESS table, retaining in-frame rearrangements with V and J assigned. Such tables are incomplete; in checked studies, under half of the missing clones stem from an unresolved V gene, and the remainder is unexplained. V and J calls and clone size are as listed in that table; D and trimming were resolved from the DNA. The sample data list roughly 100,000 clones, and roughly 85% of these were observed just once. The ten largest clones represent around 2% of the sample.

V and J lose 3 bases and 4 bases, and a span of 7 bases separates them. The CDR1 and CDR2 encoded by the germline V gene (reference sequence) are DFQATT and SNEGSKA. From its cysteine to its phenylalanine, the CDR3 spans 11 amino acids. The only DNA kept is the CDR3, 33 bases in frame from the first base. Collaborating institutions collected whole blood in K2EDTA tubes following their own protocols. For TCRbeta analysis, collaborator samples were shipped as frozen whole blood, as isolated PBMCs, or as DNA extracted from either sample type. This clone was observed once. What antigen it recognizes has not been identified. Per-base qualities were not stored, and no clone one base away is much larger. General conclusions and limits of the study: The amount of clinical and demographic metadata varied by source and participant and was provided uncurated.

This receptor was taken from a woman aged 70 to 79 with active or convalescent COVID-19. The sequenced sample was peripheral blood. The rearranged chain carries TRBV20-1 and TRBJ2-7; the D gene assignment is ambiguous. The DNA reads TGCAGTGCTAGCTCCTCGTACGAGCAGTACTTC. Its coded protein is CSASSSYEQYF.